A selection of T cell receptor beta chains follows, all from one sample in a study of T cells in Graves' hyperthyroidism and ophthalmopathy. A single record per CDR3 protein comes from TCRdb applying MiXCR to the multiplex PCR reads. Of about 350,000 distinct CDR3 sequences listed, 18% are singletons. The specimen sequenced was blood. The origin of the receptors is a woman between 40 and 50 years old with Graves' ophthalmopathy. Both conserved end residues are part of each CDR3. A D gene is named only where the DNA matches it firmly. A row's size may be missing; if present it is once, few, many or a size class.

>TRBV9|TRBJ2-2|NA|many|14
TGTGCCAGCAGCGTCGGCAGGGTGACCGGGGAGCTGTTTTTT
CASSVGRVTGELFF
>TRBV19|TRBJ2-7|TRBD2|many|15
TGTGCCAGTAGTATGCCCCTAGCGGGAGCAGGGGAGCAGTACTTC
CASSMPLAGAGEQYF
>TRBV5-1|TRBJ2-7|TRBD1|many|16
TGCGCCAGCAGCTTGGGGCGGGACAGGGTGCGTCGCGAGCAGTACTTC
CASSLGRDRVRREQYF
>TRBV12-3/TRBV12-4|TRBJ2-4|NA|many|14
TGTGCCAGCATGCGATACCTAGCCAAAAACATTCAGTACTTC
CASMRYLAKNIQYF
>TRBV12-3/TRBV12-4|TRBJ1-1|NA|many|15
TGTGCCAGCAGTTTACTCGTGGGCAGAGGGACTGAAGCTTTCTTT
CASSLLVGRGTEAFF
>TRBV20-1|TRBJ1-2|NA|many|13
TGCAGTGCTAGGGCCAGGCCAGGGGATGGCTACACCTTC
CSARARPGDGYTF
>TRBV19|TRBJ2-5|NA|many|13
TGTGCCAGTAGTACCGGCAGGCAAGAGACCCAGTACTTC
CASSTGRQETQYF
>TRBV28|TRBJ1-2|NA|many|15
TGTGCCAGCAGTTTACCTTCCTCAGGGCTTGAGGGCTACACCTTC
CASSLPSSGLEGYTF
>TRBV19|TRBJ2-5|TRBD2|NA|15
TGTGCCAGTAGTATTTCTAGCGGGGGACTTGAGACCCAGTACTTC
CASSISSGGLETQYF
>TRBV6-5|TRBJ2-2|NA|NA|16
TGTGCCAGCAGTTACTCCGGGGCGATGAACACCGGGGAGCTGTTTTTT
CASSYSGAMNTGELFF
>TRBV6-1|TRBJ2-5|NA|many|15
TGTGCCAGCAGTGAAGGAGGACGGAAACAAGAGACCCAGTACTTC
CASSEGGRKQETQYF
>TRBV24-1|TRBJ2-7|NA|many|12
TGTGCCACCAGTGATTTATTGGGGGAGCAGTACTTC
CATSDLLGEQYF
>TRBV3-1|TRBJ2-7|NA|few|15
TGTGCCAGCAGCCAAGAAGCGGCAAGATCCTACGAGCAGTACTTC
CASSQEAARSYEQYF
>TRBV11-2|TRBJ1-2|NA|many|15
TGTGCCAGCAGCTTAGGTGGCAGTTCTAACTATGGCTACACCTTC
CASSLGGSSNYGYTF
>TRBV6-1|TRBJ1-1|NA|NA|15
TGTGCCAGCAGTGAATGGAGAGGGGCGAACACTGAAGCTTACTTT
CASSEWRGANTEAYF
>TRBV2|TRBJ2-7|TRBD2|few|13
TGTGCCAGCAGTACTAGCGGGGCCTACGAGCAGTACTTC
CASSTSGAYEQYF
>TRBV6-5|TRBJ2-7|NA|many|12
TGTGCCAGCAGTCTCAGGGGTGGCGAGCAGTACTTC
CASSLRGGEQYF
>TRBV20-1|TRBJ2-7|TRBD2|many|13
TGCAGTGCTATAAGCGGGAGTGTCTACGAGCAGTACTTC
CSAISGSVYEQYF
>TRBV6-1|TRBJ1-1|NA|many|13
TGTGCCACATCGACACAATTGAACACTGAAGCTTTCTTT
CATSTQLNTEAFF
>TRBV13|TRBJ1-1|NA|many|14
TGTGCCAGCAGCACACTCGGGGGCGCCACTGAAGCTTTCTTT
CASSTLGGATEAFF
>TRBV29-1|TRBJ1-3|TRBD1|many|12
TGCAGCGGCGGACAGGTCGGAAACACCATATATTTT
CSGGQVGNTIYF
>TRBV7-9|TRBJ2-5|NA|many|15
TGTGCCAGCAGCTCCCCGCCCACAGGGAAAGAGACCCAGTACTTC
CASSSPPTGKETQYF
>TRBV19|TRBJ1-2|NA|many|12
TGTGCCAGTAGATACAGGGAGCACGGCTACACCTTC
CASRYREHGYTF
>TRBV27|TRBJ2-1|NA|few|15
TGTGCCAGCAGTTCCCGACTAGACTCCTACAATGAGCAGTTCTTC
CASSSRLDSYNEQFF
>TRBV9|TRBJ2-7|TRBD1|few|16
TGTGCCAGCAGCGTAGCTGGGACAGGGGGACCCTACGAGCAGTACTTC
CASSVAGTGGPYEQYF
>TRBV3-1|TRBJ1-1|NA|many|12
TGTGCCAGCAGCCATCGTGACAGTGGAGCTTTCTTT
CASSHRDSGAFF
>TRBV6-1|TRBJ2-7|TRBD2|NA|16
TGTGCCAGCAGTCGCGGGAGGGGGACCAGCGTTTGCGAGCAGTACTTC
CASSRGRGTSVCEQYF
>TRBV19|TRBJ2-7|NA|many|16
TGTGCCAGTTCTAGGGCCACCGGGACCGGGGGTCACGAGCAGTACTTC
CASSRATGTGGHEQYF
>TRBV6-5|TRBJ2-4|NA|many|12
TGTGCCAGCAGTTACTCCGGAAGCATTCAGTACTTC
CASSYSGSIQYF
>TRBV5-4|TRBJ2-7|TRBD2|many|15
TGTGCCAGCAGCTTGGATCCTAGCGGGCCCCTCATGCAGTACTTC
CASSLDPSGPLMQYF
>TRBV27|TRBJ1-5|NA|NA|14
TGTGCCAGCAGTCGTCGGGGCAGAGATCAGCCCCAGCATTTT
CASSRRGRDQPQHF
>TRBV7-3|TRBJ2-7|NA|NA|15
TGTGCCAGCAGCTTAGGTGGAGGGGGCAAGTACGAGCAGTACTTC
CASSLGGGGKYEQYF
>TRBV19|TRBJ1-2|NA|many|14
TGTGCCGGTAGTATCCCAAACAGTGCCTATGGCTACACCTTC
CAGSIPNSAYGYTF
>TRBV12-3/TRBV12-4|TRBJ1-2|NA|NA|11
TGTGCCAGCAGTCCAGGAGGGGTAAGAACCTTC
CASSPGGVRTF
>TRBV10-3|TRBJ1-2|NA|many|18
TGTGCCATCAGTGATTTATCTATATGGGAAAGGTTTAACTATGGCTACACCTTC
CAISDLSIWERFNYGYTF
>TRBV28|TRBJ1-6|NA|many|18
TGTGCCAGCAGTTTTATCGCAGGGGCAGGCTCCTATAATTCACCCCTCCACTTT
CASSFIAGAGSYNSPLHF
>TRBV30|TRBJ2-5|TRBD1|NA|17
TGTGCCTGGAGACCTGCCCAGGACAGGGGGCGTTTGGGGACCCAGTACTTC
CAWRPAQDRGRLGTQYF
>TRBV11-2|TRBJ2-7|NA|NA|14
TGTGCCAGCAGGTTACTAGTGAGTCCCTACGAGCAGTACTTC
CASRLLVSPYEQYF
>TRBV12-3/TRBV12-4|TRBJ2-7|TRBD2|NA|15
TGTGCCAGCAGCTCAGGACTAGGCCTGACCTACGAGCAGTACTTC
CASSSGLGLTYEQYF
>TRBV18|TRBJ2-5|NA|NA|14
TGTGCCAGCTCACCACCGGTGACAATGGAGACCCAGTACTTC
CASSPPVTMETQYF
>TRBV7-2|TRBJ1-1|NA|NA|15
TGTGCCAGCAGCTTAAATGGCAGGGTGAACACTGAAGCTTTCTTT
CASSLNGRVNTEAFF
>TRBV3-1|TRBJ2-7|NA|NA|16
TGTGCCAGCAGCCAAGATGCGCAGGGAGATATCTACGAGCAGTACTTC
CASSQDAQGDIYEQYF
>TRBV20-1|TRBJ1-5|NA|NA|13
TGCAGTGCTACCCTCGCCCCGGATCAGCCCCAGCATTTT
CSATLAPDQPQHF
>TRBV12-3/TRBV12-4|TRBJ1-5|TRBD1|many|16
TGTGCCAGCACCACCCGACAGGGGGCGAGCAATCAGCCCCAGCATTTT
CASTTRQGASNQPQHF
>TRBV5-5|TRBJ1-3|NA|many|13
TGTGCCAGCAGCTTGGAGGATGGAAACACCATATATTTT
CASSLEDGNTIYF
>TRBV12-3/TRBV12-4|TRBJ2-2|TRBD1|many|16
TGTGCCAGCAGTTTGGGACAGGGGGCGGACACCGGGGAGCTGTTTTTT
CASSLGQGADTGELFF
>TRBV12-3/TRBV12-4|TRBJ1-1|TRBD1|many|13
TGTGCCAGCAGTTGGGACAGAGGTGTTGAAGCTTTCTTT
CASSWDRGVEAFF
>TRBV9|TRBJ2-5|NA|many|14
TGTGCCAGCAGCGCGTCGGGTGTCCAAGAGACCCAGTACTTC
CASSASGVQETQYF
>TRBV6-1|TRBJ1-2|NA|NA|14
TGTGCCAGCAGTCCCCAGGGTACGTCCCCTGGCTACACCTTC
CASSPQGTSPGYTF
>TRBV5-1|TRBJ1-3|NA|many|16
TGCGCCAGCAGCTTGGACAGGGCCTCCTCTGGAAACACCATATATTTT
CASSLDRASSGNTIYF
>TRBV28|TRBJ2-5|TRBD2|many|15
TGTGCCAGCAGTACCTCCGCGACCGGGGGGGAGACCCAGTACTTC
CASSTSATGGETQYF
>TRBV12-3/TRBV12-4|TRBJ2-5|NA|many|14
TGTGCCAGCAGTTTTGGGGGGAACCAAGAGACCCAGTACTTC
CASSFGGNQETQYF
>TRBV20-1|TRBJ1-2|NA|many|15
TGCAGTGCTCCGGGAAGTTTTACCCCGAACTATGGCTACACCTTC
CSAPGSFTPNYGYTF
>TRBV19|TRBJ1-1|NA|few|13
TGTGCCGGTAGTATAGATTCAGGCACTGAAGCTTTCTTT
CAGSIDSGTEAFF
>TRBV28|TRBJ2-6|NA|many|17
TGTGCCAGCAGGCCGGGCCTTAGGAGGTCTGGGGCCAACGTCCTGACTTTC
CASRPGLRRSGANVLTF
>TRBV2|TRBJ2-2|NA|many|17
TGTGCCAGCAGTGAACAAGGATTACGGTGGGACACCGGGGAGCTGTTTTTT
CASSEQGLRWDTGELFF
>TRBV13|TRBJ1-1|NA|many|16
TGTGCCAGCAGCTTAGGCCAGTACAGGGCCAACACTGAAGCTTTCTTT
CASSLGQYRANTEAFF
>TRBV7-3|TRBJ2-7|NA|NA|13
TGTGCCAGCAGCAAAGACTCCCGTAACGCGCAGTACTTC
CASSKDSRNAQYF